This T cell receptor beta chain was recorded in a study of neurological immune-mediated disorders. PBMCs stored at -80 C, 2 million in total, were the source of the unsorted libraries. This clonotype came up many times. The cDNA was produced through 5'RACE with 10-nucleotide random UMIs. TCRdb reprocessed the 5' RACE reads with MiXCR, giving one entry per CDR3 protein. The table lists roughly 90,000 distinct CDR3 sequences, roughly 3.5% of them singletons. CDR1 and CDR2 (germline): KGHDR, SFDVKD. The CDR3 is 14 amino acids. Trimming cost V 5 bases and J 7 bases; bases outside gene matches: 4. Sequencing input: PBMCs. The origin of this receptor is a woman aged 50 to 60 with multiple sclerosis. The V call is TRBV24-1, the J call TRBJ2-2, with 9 bases lining up with TRBD1. The CDR3 sequence: CATSGDREGGELFF. CDR3 in DNA: TGTGCCACCAGTGGGGACAGGGAAGGCGGGGAGCTGTTTTTT.